What follows are 18 T cell receptor beta chains derived from one specimen sequenced in a study of T cell changes during pregnancy in multiple sclerosis. The repertoire was sequenced with immunoSEQ multiplex PCR; TCRdb's copy has only in-frame clones and lacks some. The sample lists tens of thousands of clones, less than 95% seen once, with 2% to 3% in the top ten. The sequences come from CD8+ T cells from peripheral blood mononuclear cells, collected after pregnancy. The receptor source for this set is a female donor with multiple sclerosis, enrolled in a pregnancy study.

The chain joins TRBV23-1 to TRBJ1-1, with 8 nucleotides matching TRBD1. TRBV23-1 is an open reading frame, and its role is uncertain. This CDR3 contains 15 residues. V shed 0 bases and J 5 bases; nucleotides not matched to a gene: 5. CDR3 sequence reads: CASSQSTGVTTEAFF. DNA for the CDR3: TGCGCCAGCAGTCAATCGACAGGGGTTACTACTGAAGCTTTCTTT.

This chain uses TRBV11-2 with TRBJ2-7, with D perhaps matching TRBD2 (6 bases). Trimming removed 6 bases from V and 5 bases from J, with 14 bases in between. Germline loops: CDR1 SGHAT, CDR2 FQNNGV. The CDR3 is 13 amino acids. As DNA, the CDR3 is TGTGCCAGCAGACAGATGGGGGGTGACGAGCAGTACTTC. Its protein product is CASRQMGGDEQYF.

This clone appeared a single time. The rearrangement links TRBV16 to TRBJ1-5; D is uncertain. This CDR3 is 14 amino acids long. Germline lookup yields CDR1 KGHSY and CDR2 FQNENV. The V end was cut by 4 bases, the J end by 5 bases, with 12 bases between. This chain's CDR3 is CASSLVRVDQPQHF. The DNA for the CDR3 is TGTGCCAGCAGCCTAGTCCGAGTTGATCAGCCCCAGCATTTT.

This rearrangement joins TRBV2 to TRBJ2-1; maybe TRBD2 (6 bases). There are 14 residues in the CDR3. V gave up 10 bases and J gave up 4 bases, with 17 bases separating them. Germline V gene lookup returns CDR1 SNHLY and CDR2 FYNNEI. The DNA for the CDR3 is TGTGCCACCGACGGAGGGGCGGGATACAATGAGCAGTTCTTC. It yields the protein CATDGGAGYNEQFF.

The CDR3 sequence: CASSLGTGVKQYF. The CDR3 nucleotides read TGTGCCAGCAGCTTGGGGACAGGTGTTAAGCAGTACTTC. The chain is built from TRBV5-6 and TRBJ2-7, with 7 positions matching TRBD1. CDR1 is SGHDT, CDR2 YYEEEE, per germline. This CDR3 comprises 13 residues. The junction had 5 bases not matched to a gene; V was cut back by 0 bases and J by 8 bases.

The chain carries TRBV18 and TRBJ2-7; 11 bases are a match to TRBD2. Germline values: CDR1 KGHSH, CDR2 LQKENI. The CDR3 length is 14 residues. J lost 1 base, V lost 5 bases, and 1 base had no gene match. DNA of the CDR3: TGTGCCAGCTCAACTAGCGGGGGTTCCTACGAGCAGTACTTC. It translates to CASSTSGGSYEQYF.

The chain recombines TRBV7-8 with TRBJ1-5, with D perhaps TRBD1 (5 bases). The CDR3 contains 16 residues. V was shortened by 4 bases and J by 0 bases, with 13 bases between the two germline ends. The germline gives CDR1 SGHVS, CDR2 FQNEAQ. The chain's CDR3 is CASSSYGHFSNQPQHF. CDR3 coding DNA: TGTGCCAGCAGCTCCTACGGACATTTTAGCAATCAGCCCCAGCATTTT.

The V gene is TRBV7-9, the J gene TRBJ1-1; tentatively, D is TRBD1 (5 bases). V gave up 1 base and J gave up 6 bases, with 12 bases separating them. Germline assignment: CDR1 SEHNR and CDR2 FQNEAQ (reference sequence). The CDR3 has 14 amino acids. In nucleotides, the CDR3 is TGTGCCAGCAGCTTAGGACCAGGGTGGCCTGAAGCTTTCTTT. Translated: CASSLGPGWPEAFF.

The V gene is TRBV30, the J gene TRBJ2-3, with 8 bases matching TRBD2. Trimming cost V 2 bases and J 0 bases; bases outside gene matches: 4. The CDR3 runs 15 residues. Germline V gene sequence: CDR1 GTSNPN, CDR2 SVGIG (reference sequence). The CDR3 sequence: CAWSQAGGSTDTQYF. The CDR3 DNA follows: TGTGCCTGGAGTCAGGCGGGAGGTAGCACAGATACGCAGTATTTT. The full variable domain, completed using reference TRBV30 and TRBJ2-3, is SQTIHQWPATLVQPVGSPLSLECTVEGTSNPNLYWYRQAAGRGLQLLFYSVGIGQISSEVPQNLSASRPQDRQFILSSKKLLLSDSGFYLCAWSQAGGSTDTQYFGPGTRLTVL.

The chain links TRBV19 to TRBJ1-1; the match to TRBD1 covers 8 bases. V lost 7 bases and J lost 1; bases outside the gene matches: 5. Germline assignment: CDR1 LNHDA and CDR2 SQIVND (reference sequence). CDR3 length equals 14 residues. CDR3 residues: CASTRGQGNTEAFF. The CDR3 nucleotides are TGTGCCAGTACCCGAGGACAGGGGAACACTGAAGCTTTCTTT.

DNA for the CDR3: TGTGCCAGCAGCCCATCCGGGACAATTGGGCGGTGGACTGAAGCTTTCTTT. It codes for CASSPSGTIGRWTEAFF. The V gene is TRBV13, the J gene TRBJ1-1; tentatively, D is TRBD1 (6 bases). Germline V lookup: CDR1 PRHDT, CDR2 FYEKMQ (reference sequence). This CDR3 contains 17 residues. V lost 5 bases to trimming and J lost 5 bases, with 24 bases between them.

The V call is TRBV28, the J call TRBJ1-5; tentative D call: TRBD1 (5 bases). Germline V gene lookup returns CDR1 MDHEN and CDR2 SYDVKM. Deletions cut 8 bases from V and 10 bases from J, with 21 bases between. The CDR3 covers 14 residues. The CDR3 loop is CASRGGTRRSPQHF. CDR3 DNA sequence: TGTGCCAGCCGGGGGGGAACACGGCGATCCCCCCAGCATTTT.

The CDR3 nucleotides read TGTGCCAGCAGCCAAGAAATCGGGAGGTACACCGGGGAGCTGTTTTTT. This translates into CASSQEIGRYTGELFF. The chain employs TRBV4-2 and TRBJ2-2; 7 positions match TRBD2. The germline gives CDR1 LGHNA, CDR2 YNFKEQ. The CDR3 loop spans 16 amino acids. The V and J ends lost 0 bases and 3 bases, in that order; junction bases with no gene match: 4.

The CDR3 DNA reads as TGCGCCAGCAGCTTGGTTCCAGGGGAAGGCTACACCTTC. Residues: CASSLVPGEGYTF. This chain uses TRBV5-1 with TRBJ1-2; D is perhaps TRBD1 (6 bases). The length of the CDR3 is 13 residues. In germline, CDR1 is SGHRS, CDR2 YFSETQ. V lost 0 bases to trimming and J lost 8 bases, with 11 bases between them. The complete variable domain, with remaining parts taken from reference TRBV5-1 and TRBJ1-2, reads KAGVTQTPRYLIKTRGQQVTLSCSPISGHRSVSWYQQTPGQGLQFLFEYFSETQRNKGNFPGRFSGRQFSNSRSEMNVSTLELGDSALYLCASSLVPGEGYTFGSGTRLTVV.

This clone was detected a few times. Here the CDR3 DNA reads TGTGCCAGTAATCGGGACAGGATTATCACTGAAGCTTTCTTT. Translated, it gives CASNRDRIITEAFF. This chain uses TRBV19 with TRBJ1-1, with 8 bases lining up with TRBD1. Germline CDR1 LNHDA, CDR2 SQIVND (reference sequence). The CDR3 consists of 14 residues. Unmatched junction bases numbered 8, after V lost 7 bases and J lost 4 bases.

The chain has TRBV5-4 and TRBJ2-3, with TRBD2 matching 8 bases. Germline CDR1 SGHNT, CDR2 YYREEE (reference sequence). The CDR3 is 15 residues long. J gave up 0 bases and V 1 base, and 1 base lay outside the gene matches. CDR3 DNA sequence: TGTGCCAGCAGCTTGAAGCGGGAGAGCACAGATACGCAGTATTTT. It translates to CASSLKRESTDTQYF.

This chain uses TRBV6-4 with TRBJ2-3; D gene unclear. The CDR3 extends over 15 amino acids. CDR1 is MRHNA, CDR2 SNTAGT, per germline. Deletions cut 10 bases from V and 0 bases from J, with 17 bases between. For the CDR3, the DNA is TGTGCCACCAGCTTCGGCGCAGGTAGCACAGATACGCAGTATTTT. It is translated as CATSFGAGSTDTQYF.

The chain couples TRBV10-1 to TRBJ2-4; TRBD1 aligns across 7 bases. The V segment lost 5 bases and the J segment 0 bases; nucleotides outside the gene matches: 10. The CDR3 totals 17 residues. The V gene's germline CDR1 is WNHNN and CDR2 SYGVQD (reference sequence). In DNA form, the CDR3 reads TGCGCCAGCAGTATCAACAGGGGACCACTAGCCAAAAACATTCAGTACTTC. Its translation is CASSINRGPLAKNIQYF.